The T cell receptor (beta chain) under discussion was sequenced for a study of blood T cells in healthy people across ages. This CDR3 has 13 amino acids. Trimming shortened V by 5 bases and J by 11 bases, and 18 bases separated the two germline ends. CDR1 is SEHNR and CDR2 is FQNEAQ in the germline V gene (reference sequence). The authors ran a second PCR of 7 to 11 cycles using a sample-barcoded 5' primer and a J-beta primer mix. TCRdb re-called the 5' RACE reads through MiXCR, storing one row per CDR3 protein. The sample has 550,000 to 650,000 distinct CDR3 sequences, roughly a quarter seen once. These same records also appear under a second study, on T cells of mothers and their children.

Material: blood. J is TRBJ1-2 and V is TRBV7-9; D is perhaps TRBD1 (5 bases). This receptor was obtained from a boy aged 2 to 10 in good health. DNA of the CDR3: TGTGCCAGCAGCCCGGATGTCGGTGGGGCTTACACCTTC. Encoded protein: CASSPDVGGAYTF.